This T cell receptor (beta chain) is from a study of blood T cell repertoires in COVID-19. The protocol was immunoSEQ multiplex PCR, while the TCRdb copy is restricted to in-frame clones and leaves out a portion. The sample lists approximately 270,000 clones, 70% to 90% seen once, with 11% in the top ten. Germline CDR1 is LGHNT and CDR2 is FRNRAP. The V gene end was trimmed by 2 bases and the J gene end by 0 bases; junction bases not matched to a gene: 3. The CDR3 length is 16 residues. Sequencing was done on a sample of peripheral blood. The sequence came from a woman aged 70-85 years with acute or convalescent COVID-19. V usage is TRBV12-5 and J usage is TRBJ2-2; TRBD2 agrees at 7 bases. The CDR3 reads CASGLYSGANTGELFF. The CDR3 nucleotides read TGTGCTAGTGGTTTGTACAGCGGGGCGAACACCGGGGAGCTGTTTTTT. Looking up the rest from reference TRBV12-5 and TRBJ2-2 gives the full variable domain: DARVTQTPRHKVTEMGQEVTMRCQPILGHNTVFWYRQTMMQGLELLAYFRNRAPLDDSGMPKDRFSAEMPDATLATLKIQPSEPRDSAVYFCASGLYSGANTGELFFGEGSRLTVL.